Sequencing of this T cell receptor (beta chain) was carried out in a study of blood T cell repertoires in COVID-19. CDR3 size: 18 residues. The V gene's germline CDR1 is MDHEN and CDR2 SYDVKM. Trimming at V came to 5 bases and at J to 0 bases, leaving 12 bases not matched to a gene. Sequencing was performed with immunoSEQ multiplex PCR; in TCRdb, only in-frame clones are kept and a portion is missing. The table lists roughly 150,000 clones, approximately 88% of them singletons. The clonotype originates from a man in his 70s who had been exposed to COVID-19. V gene TRBV28 combines with J gene TRBJ1-4; TRBD1 matches at 7 bases. Sequencing was done on a sample of PBMCs or T cells enriched from blood (not recorded which). The CDR3: CASSLSGVGGATNEKLFF. CDR3 sequence (DNA): TGTGCCAGCAGTCTATCTGGGGTAGGGGGCGCAACTAATGAAAAACTGTTTTTT.